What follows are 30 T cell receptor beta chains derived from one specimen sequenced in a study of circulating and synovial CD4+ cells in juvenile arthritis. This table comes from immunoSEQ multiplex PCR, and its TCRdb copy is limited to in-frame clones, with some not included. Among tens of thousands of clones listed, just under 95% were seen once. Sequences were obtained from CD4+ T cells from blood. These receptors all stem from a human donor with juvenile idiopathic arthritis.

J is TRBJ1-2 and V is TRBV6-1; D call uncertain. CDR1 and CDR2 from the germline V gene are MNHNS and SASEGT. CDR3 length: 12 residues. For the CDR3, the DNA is TGTGCGGCAGGTCTAACCAACTATGGCTACACCTTC. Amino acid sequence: CAAGLTNYGYTF.

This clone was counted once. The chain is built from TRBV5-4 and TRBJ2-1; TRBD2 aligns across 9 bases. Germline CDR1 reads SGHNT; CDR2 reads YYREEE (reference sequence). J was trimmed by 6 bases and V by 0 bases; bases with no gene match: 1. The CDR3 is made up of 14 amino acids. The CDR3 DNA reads TGTGCCAGCAGCTTGGCGCGGGAGGGCAATGAGCAGTTCTTC. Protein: CASSLAREGNEQFF.

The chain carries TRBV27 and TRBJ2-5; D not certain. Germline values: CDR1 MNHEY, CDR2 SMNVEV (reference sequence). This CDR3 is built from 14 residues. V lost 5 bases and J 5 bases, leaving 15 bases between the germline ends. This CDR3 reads CASSRPGSRETQYF. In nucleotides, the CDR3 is TGTGCCAGCAGTCGGCCAGGCTCCAGGGAGACCCAGTACTTC.

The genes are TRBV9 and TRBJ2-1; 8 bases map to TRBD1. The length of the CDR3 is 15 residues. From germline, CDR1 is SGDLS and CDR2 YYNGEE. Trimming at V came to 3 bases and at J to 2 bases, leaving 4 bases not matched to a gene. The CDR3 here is CASSAGRGPYNEQFF. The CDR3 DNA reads TGTGCCAGCAGCGCTGGCAGGGGGCCCTACAATGAGCAGTTCTTC.

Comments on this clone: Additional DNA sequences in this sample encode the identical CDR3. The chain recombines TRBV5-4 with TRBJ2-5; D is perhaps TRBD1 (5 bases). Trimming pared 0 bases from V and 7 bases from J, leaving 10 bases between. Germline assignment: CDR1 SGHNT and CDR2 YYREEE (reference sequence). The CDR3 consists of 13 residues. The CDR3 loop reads CASSLEQGGTQYF. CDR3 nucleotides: TGTGCCAGCAGCTTGGAGCAGGGCGGGACCCAGTACTTC.

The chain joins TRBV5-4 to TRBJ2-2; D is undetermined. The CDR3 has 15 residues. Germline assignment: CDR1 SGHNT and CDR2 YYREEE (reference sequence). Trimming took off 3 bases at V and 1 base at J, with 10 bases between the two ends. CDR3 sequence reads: CASSSRTVNTGELFF. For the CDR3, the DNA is TGTGCCAGCAGCTCGCGTACAGTGAACACCGGGGAGCTGTTTTTT.

The CDR3 DNA sequence: TGTGCCACCAGCAGACGCGGGACGGTGGATCAGCCCCAGCATTTT. Amino acids: CATSRRGTVDQPQHF. The chain couples TRBV15 to TRBJ1-5, with a tentative D call TRBD1 (5 bases). This CDR3 region has 15 residues. Germline V CDR1 and CDR2: LNHNV, YYDKDF (reference sequence). The V end lost 2 bases, the J end lost 5 bases, and 13 bases lay between the germline ends.

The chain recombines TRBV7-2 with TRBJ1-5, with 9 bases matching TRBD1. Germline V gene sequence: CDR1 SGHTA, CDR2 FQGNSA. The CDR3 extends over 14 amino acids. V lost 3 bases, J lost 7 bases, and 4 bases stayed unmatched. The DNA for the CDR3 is TGTGCCAGCAGCTTCGGGGACAGGGTCCAGCCCCAGCATTTT. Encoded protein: CASSFGDRVQPQHF.

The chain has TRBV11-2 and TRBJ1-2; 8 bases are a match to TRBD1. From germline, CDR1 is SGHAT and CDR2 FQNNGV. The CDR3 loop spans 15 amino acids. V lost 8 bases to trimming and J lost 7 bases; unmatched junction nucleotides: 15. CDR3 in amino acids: CASDRPGQDIFGYTF. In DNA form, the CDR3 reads TGTGCCAGCGACAGACCGGGACAGGATATCTTTGGCTACACCTTC.

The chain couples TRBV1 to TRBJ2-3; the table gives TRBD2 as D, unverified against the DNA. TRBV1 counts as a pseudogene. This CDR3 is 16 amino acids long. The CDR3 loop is CTSSQAGLISTDTQYF. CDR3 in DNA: TGCACCAGCAGCCAAGCCGGACTAATTAGCACAGATACGCAGTATTTT.

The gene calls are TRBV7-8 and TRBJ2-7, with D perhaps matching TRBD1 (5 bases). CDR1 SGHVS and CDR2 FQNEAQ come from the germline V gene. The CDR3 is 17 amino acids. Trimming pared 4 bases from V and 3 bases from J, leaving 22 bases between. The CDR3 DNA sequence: TGTGCCAGCAGCTCCCCGGGCAGGGCGGATAAGGGCTACGAGCAGTACTTC. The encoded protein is CASSSPGRADKGYEQYF.

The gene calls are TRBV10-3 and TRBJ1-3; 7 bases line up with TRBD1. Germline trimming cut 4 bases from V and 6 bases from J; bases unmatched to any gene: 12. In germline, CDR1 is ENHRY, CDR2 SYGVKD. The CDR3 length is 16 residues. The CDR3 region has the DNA TGTGCCATCAGTGCGCTCGGGACAGCCCAGAAAAACACCATATATTTT. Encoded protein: CAISALGTAQKNTIYF.

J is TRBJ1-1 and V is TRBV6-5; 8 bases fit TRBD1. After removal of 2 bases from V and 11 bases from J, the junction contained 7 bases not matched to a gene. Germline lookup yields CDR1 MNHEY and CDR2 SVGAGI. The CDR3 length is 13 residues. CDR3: CASSYRTGSEAFF. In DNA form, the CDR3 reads TGTGCCAGCAGTTACCGGACAGGGTCGGAGGCTTTCTTT.

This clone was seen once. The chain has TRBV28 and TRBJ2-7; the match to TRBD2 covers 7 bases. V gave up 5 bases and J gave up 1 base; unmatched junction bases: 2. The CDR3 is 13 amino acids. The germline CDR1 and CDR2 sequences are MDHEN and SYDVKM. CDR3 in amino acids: CASSEAGSYEQYF. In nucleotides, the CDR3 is TGTGCCAGCAGTGAAGCGGGATCCTACGAGCAGTACTTC.

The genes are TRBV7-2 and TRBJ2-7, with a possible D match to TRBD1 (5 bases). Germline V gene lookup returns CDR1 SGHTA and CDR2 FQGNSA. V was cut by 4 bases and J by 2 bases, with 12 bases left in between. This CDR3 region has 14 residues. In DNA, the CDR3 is TGTGCCAGCAGCTGGGATAGGGGTGCCTACGAGCAGTACTTC. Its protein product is CASSWDRGAYEQYF.

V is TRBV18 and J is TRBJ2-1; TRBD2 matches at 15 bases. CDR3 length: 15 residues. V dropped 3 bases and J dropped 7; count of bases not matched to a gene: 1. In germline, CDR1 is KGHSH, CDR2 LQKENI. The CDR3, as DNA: TGTGCCAGCTCACCGGGGACTAGCGGGAGGAATGAGCAGTTCTTC. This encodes CASSPGTSGRNEQFF.

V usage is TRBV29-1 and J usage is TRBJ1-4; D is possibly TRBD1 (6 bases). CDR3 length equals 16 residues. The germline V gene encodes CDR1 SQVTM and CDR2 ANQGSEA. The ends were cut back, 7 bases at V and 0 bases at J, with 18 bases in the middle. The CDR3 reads CSASTGPSATNEKLFF. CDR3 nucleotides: TGCAGCGCCTCTACAGGGCCGTCGGCAACTAATGAAAAACTGTTTTTT.

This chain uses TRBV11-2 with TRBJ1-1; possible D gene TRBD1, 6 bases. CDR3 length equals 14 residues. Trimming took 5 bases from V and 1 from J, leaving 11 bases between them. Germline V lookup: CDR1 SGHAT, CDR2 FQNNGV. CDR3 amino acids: CASSQGQRNTEAFF. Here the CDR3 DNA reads TGTGCCAGCAGCCAGGGGCAGAGGAACACTGAAGCTTTCTTT.

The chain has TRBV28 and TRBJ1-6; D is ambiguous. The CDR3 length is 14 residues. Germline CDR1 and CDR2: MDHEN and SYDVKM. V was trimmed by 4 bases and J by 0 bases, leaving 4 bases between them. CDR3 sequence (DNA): TGTGCCAGCAGTTCTATCTCCTATAATTCACCCCTCCACTTT. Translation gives CASSSISYNSPLHF.

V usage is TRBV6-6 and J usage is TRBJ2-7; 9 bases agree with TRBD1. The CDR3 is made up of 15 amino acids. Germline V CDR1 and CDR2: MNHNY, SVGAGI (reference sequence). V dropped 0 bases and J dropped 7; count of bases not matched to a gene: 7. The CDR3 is CASSYSRTGVGEQYF. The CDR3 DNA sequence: TGTGCCAGCAGTTACTCTAGGACAGGGGTCGGTGAGCAGTACTTC.

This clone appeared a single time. This chain's CDR3 is CASSSLNAGDPMGQYF. In DNA, the CDR3 is TGTGCCAGCAGCTCACTTAACGCAGGGGACCCGATGGGGCAGTACTTC. The rearrangement links TRBV5-4 to TRBJ2-7; weak D call: TRBD1 (6 bases). V gave up 3 bases and J gave up 9 bases, with 25 bases separating them. Germline values: CDR1 SGHNT, CDR2 YYREEE (reference sequence). The CDR3 has 16 residues.

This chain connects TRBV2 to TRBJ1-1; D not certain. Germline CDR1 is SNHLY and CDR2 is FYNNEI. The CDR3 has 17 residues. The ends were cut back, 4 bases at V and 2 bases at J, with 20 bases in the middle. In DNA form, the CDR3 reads TGTGCCAGCAGTGTTCTTAGGGCAGGAGGATTTAACACTGAAGCTTTCTTT. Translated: CASSVLRAGGFNTEAFF.

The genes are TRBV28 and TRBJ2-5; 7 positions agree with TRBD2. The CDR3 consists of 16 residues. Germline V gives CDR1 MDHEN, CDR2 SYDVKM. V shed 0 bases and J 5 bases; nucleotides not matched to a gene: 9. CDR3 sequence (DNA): TGTGCCAGCAGTTTATGGGGTAGGGAGGGTCCGGAGACCCAGTACTTC. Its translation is CASSLWGREGPETQYF.

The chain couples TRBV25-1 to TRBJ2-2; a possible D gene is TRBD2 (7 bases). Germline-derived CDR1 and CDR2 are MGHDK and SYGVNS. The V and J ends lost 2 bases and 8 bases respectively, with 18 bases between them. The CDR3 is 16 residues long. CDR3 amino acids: CASSELTRAGAGELFF. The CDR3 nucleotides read TGTGCCAGCAGTGAACTCACAAGGGCGGGGGCTGGGGAGCTGTTTTTT.

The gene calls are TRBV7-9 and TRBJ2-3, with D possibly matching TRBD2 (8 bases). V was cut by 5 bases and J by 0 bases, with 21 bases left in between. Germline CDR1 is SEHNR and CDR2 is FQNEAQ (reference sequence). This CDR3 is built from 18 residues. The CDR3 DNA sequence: TGTGCCAGCAGCAAAGGGGGCCTAGCGGGTCTCAGCACAGATACGCAGTATTTT. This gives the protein CASSKGGLAGLSTDTQYF.

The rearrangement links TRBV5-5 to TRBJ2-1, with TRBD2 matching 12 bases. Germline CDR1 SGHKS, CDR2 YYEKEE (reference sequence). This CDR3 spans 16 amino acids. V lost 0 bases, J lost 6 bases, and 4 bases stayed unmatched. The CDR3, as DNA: TGTGCCAGCAGCTTGGCCCTAGCGGGAGGGCCCAATGAGCAGTTCTTC. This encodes CASSLALAGGPNEQFF.

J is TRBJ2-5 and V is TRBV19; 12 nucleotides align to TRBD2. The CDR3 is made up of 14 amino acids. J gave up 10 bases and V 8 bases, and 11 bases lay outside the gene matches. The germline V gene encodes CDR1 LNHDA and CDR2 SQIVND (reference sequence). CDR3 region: CASSIGTSGQVQYF. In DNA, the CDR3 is TGTGCCAGTTCGATCGGGACTAGCGGGCAGGTCCAGTACTTC.

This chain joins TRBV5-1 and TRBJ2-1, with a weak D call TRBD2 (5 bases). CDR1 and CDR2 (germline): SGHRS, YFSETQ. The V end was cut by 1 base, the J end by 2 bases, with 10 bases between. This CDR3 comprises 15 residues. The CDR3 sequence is CASSLLSGTYNEQFF. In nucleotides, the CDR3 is TGCGCCAGCAGCTTGTTATCGGGGACCTACAATGAGCAGTTCTTC.

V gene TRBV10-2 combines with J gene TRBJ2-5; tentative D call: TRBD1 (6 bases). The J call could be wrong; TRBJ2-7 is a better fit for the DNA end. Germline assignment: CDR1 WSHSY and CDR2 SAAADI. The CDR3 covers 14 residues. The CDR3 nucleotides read TGCGCCAGCAGTGAATCCAGGGGACATTACGAGCAGTACTTC. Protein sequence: CASSESRGHYEQYF.

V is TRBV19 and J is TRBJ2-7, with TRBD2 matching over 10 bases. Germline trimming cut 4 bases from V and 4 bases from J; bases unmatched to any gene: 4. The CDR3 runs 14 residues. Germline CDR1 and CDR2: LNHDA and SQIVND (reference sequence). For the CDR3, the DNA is TGTGCCAGTAGTACCGAGCGGGAGGGGTACGAGCAGTACTTC. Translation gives CASSTEREGYEQYF.